This TCR beta chain was profiled in a study of response to subunit inactivated influenza vaccine. Study-wide findings and caveats: The authors offered the suggestion that each seasonal influenza vaccination recruits few new T cells.

This clonotype was counted between two and nine times. Its antigen remains unknown. TCRdb processed the RT-PCR reads anew with MiXCR; each CDR3 protein has one entry. This sample carries 550,000 to 600,000 distinct CDR3 sequences, roughly 12% of them seen once, and the ten largest clones take approximately 10%. Source: PBMCs from blood, taken on the day of vaccination. The sequence was collected from a man aged 50-59 years who received an inactivated influenza vaccine.

In nucleotides, the CDR3 is TGTGCCAGCAGCCCTCCGGGACTAGCGGGAGGGCCCAACAATGAGCAGTTCTTC. Its translation is CASSPPGLAGGPNNEQFF. The rearrangement links TRBV3-1 to TRBJ2-1; TRBD2 agrees at 16 bases. Germline V gives CDR1 LGHDT, CDR2 YNNKEL (reference sequence). The CDR3 has 18 residues. The J segment lost 5 bases and the V segment lost 4 bases, leaving 8 bases of the junction unmatched.